These T cell receptor beta chains were read from a single sample in a study of blood T cell repertoires in COVID-19. Here immunoSEQ multiplex PCR was the method, and the copy in TCRdb shows in-frame clones only, minus some. The sample consists of a few hundred thousand clones, around 80% of them appearing once. The sequenced sample consisted of PBMCs or T cells enriched from blood (not recorded which). These receptors came from a man aged 35 to 55 who had recovered from COVID-19. The CDR3 runs from the conserved cysteine through the conserved F or W. The order of the fields is CDR3 DNA, CDR3 protein, D gene, V gene, J gene, clone size. D genes are given only for firm matches. Size values are once, few and many counts, or a class for expanded clones, and some rows have none.

DNA: TGTGCCAGCAGTCAAAAGTTGCCGGGGGCCCAGTACTTC
CDR3: CASSQKLPGAQYF
D: .
V: TRBV6-2/TRBV6-3
J: TRBJ2-5
size: .

DNA: TGTGCCAGCAGTGCGGGACTAGCCCCCTACGAGCAGTACTTC
CDR3: CASSAGLAPYEQYF
D: TRBD2
V: TRBV27
J: TRBJ2-7
size: .

DNA: TGCGCCAGCAGCTTGGCAGGGGATAGCAATCAGCCCCAGCATTTT
CDR3: CASSLAGDSNQPQHF
D: .
V: TRBV5-1
J: TRBJ1-5
size: .

DNA: TGTGCCAGTAGTATAGATGACAGGTTTGAAGCTTTCTTT
CDR3: CASSIDDRFEAFF
D: .
V: TRBV19
J: TRBJ1-1
size: .

DNA: TGTGCCATCAGTGGTAACGCTAGCGTTACCGGGGAGCTGTTTTTT
CDR3: CAISGNASVTGELFF
D: .
V: TRBV10-3
J: TRBJ2-2
size: .

DNA: TGTGCCAGCAGTTTATTTCCGGAGTCCGAAGCTTTCTTT
CDR3: CASSLFPESEAFF
D: .
V: TRBV28
J: TRBJ1-1
size: .

DNA: TGTGCCAGCAGCTTGTCCAGCGGGAGTAGGAATGAGCAGTTCTTC
CDR3: CASSLSSGSRNEQFF
D: TRBD2
V: TRBV5-8
J: TRBJ2-1
size: .

DNA: TGTGCCAGCAGCTCTGGACTAGCTCTGAGGAATGAGCAGTTCTTC
CDR3: CASSSGLALRNEQFF
D: TRBD2
V: TRBV7-3
J: TRBJ2-1
size: once

DNA: TGTGCCAGCAGCTTGACTAGCGGGAGTGTAGATACGCAGTATTTT
CDR3: CASSLTSGSVDTQYF
D: TRBD2
V: TRBV7-9
J: TRBJ2-3
size: .

DNA: TGTGCCAGCAGCTCCCGCGGGGGGGCCGCCTACAATGAGCAGTTCTTC
CDR3: CASSSRGGAAYNEQFF
D: TRBD2
V: TRBV7-9
J: TRBJ2-1
size: few

DNA: TGTGCCACCAGCAGAGCCCAGAGCAATCAGCCCCAGCATTTT
CDR3: CATSRAQSNQPQHF
D: .
V: TRBV15
J: TRBJ1-5
size: .

DNA: TGTGCCAGAAGCTTCCCCTTAAATCAGCCCCAGCATTTT
CDR3: CARSFPLNQPQHF
D: .
V: TRBV5-3
J: TRBJ1-5
size: .

DNA: TGTGCCAGTAGTATAGAGGCCGCAAGCTCCTACGAGCAGTACTTC
CDR3: CASSIEAASSYEQYF
D: .
V: TRBV19
J: TRBJ2-7
size: .

DNA: TGTGCCAGCAGCTTGATCGGACAGGGGAGATCAACCTACGAGCAGTACTTC
CDR3: CASSLIGQGRSTYEQYF
D: TRBD1
V: TRBV7-3
J: TRBJ2-7
size: .

DNA: TGTGCCAGCACTGAGCGGGGGCCTTGGGGGGAGCAGTACTTC
CDR3: CASTERGPWGEQYF
D: TRBD2
V: TRBV2
J: TRBJ2-7
size: few

DNA: TGTGCCAGCAGCCAAGGAGTAGCCGGGACTAGCGGGGACTGGGAGACCCAGTACTTC
CDR3: CASSQGVAGTSGDWETQYF
D: TRBD2
V: TRBV3-1/TRBV3-2
J: TRBJ2-5
size: .

DNA: TGTGCCAGCTCACCACCCGGGACAGGGGGATGGGGCTACACCTTC
CDR3: CASSPPGTGGWGYTF
D: TRBD1
V: TRBV18
J: TRBJ1-2
size: .

DNA: TGTGCCAGCAGCCAAGATTCTCGTGAGCAGTTCTTC
CDR3: CASSQDSREQFF
D: .
V: TRBV3-1/TRBV3-2
J: TRBJ2-1
size: .

DNA: TGCGCCAGCAGGGAAATGGGCGGGAGAGGGGATACGCAGTATTTT
CDR3: CASREMGGRGDTQYF
D: TRBD2
V: TRBV5-1
J: TRBJ2-3
size: .

DNA: TGTGCCACCAGGCAGGGGAACACTGAAGCTTTCTTT
CDR3: CATRQGNTEAFF
D: .
V: TRBV10-3
J: TRBJ1-1
size: few

DNA: TGTGCCAGCAGTCCCTCCTTGTCGACAGGTCGCGACACTGAAGCTTTCTTT
CDR3: CASSPSLSTGRDTEAFF
D: .
V: TRBV28
J: TRBJ1-1
size: .